These T cell receptor beta chains were read from a single sample in a study of blood T cell repertoires in COVID-19. Produced via immunoSEQ multiplex PCR; TCRdb's table is partial and in-frame only. The table shows about 190,000 clones, with about 82% occurring only once. The sequenced sample consisted of PBMCs or T cells enriched from blood (not recorded which). The receptor set was obtained from a woman aged 25 to 45 who had recovered from COVID-19. Both conserved end residues are trimmed from each CDR3. A D gene is named only where the DNA matches it firmly.

>TRBJ2-7|TRBV28|TRBD2
ASSKLAGGTYEQY
>TRBJ1-1|TRBV10-3|TRBD1
AISGTGGFNTEAF
>TRBJ1-1|TRBV10-1|.
ASSFQGPAEAF
>TRBJ2-5|TRBV5-1|TRBD1
ASSPSGQGWETQY
>TRBJ1-5|TRBV7-8|TRBD1
ASSRDRGNQPQH
>TRBJ1-1|TRBV5-6|TRBD1
ASSATGARTDTEAF
>TRBJ1-5|TRBV28|.
ASSFSGEWTGNQPQH
>TRBJ1-6|TRBV7-9|.
ASTRGGGNNSPLH
>TRBJ1-5|TRBV30|.
AWSALGQPDNQPQH
>TRBJ2-3|TRBV19|TRBD2
ASSPQRTSGDTDTQY
>TRBJ1-2|TRBV12-5|TRBD1
ASGSSGTGINSYT
>TRBJ1-1|TRBV7-9|.
ASSFSRTNTEAF
>TRBJ2-3|TRBV3-1/TRBV3-2|TRBD1
ASSSRTGATTDTQY
>TRBJ2-7|TRBV6-1|.
ASSEVGGAYEQY
>TRBJ1-1|TRBV5-1|.
ASSPSNRATEAF
>TRBJ2-5|TRBV2|.
ATVGEETQY
>TRBJ1-5|TRBV6-5|TRBD1
ASSRTGSNQPQH
>TRBJ1-3|TRBV18|TRBD1
ASSQGATGNTIY
>TRBJ2-4|TRBV11-2|.
ASSPEGDQGNIQY
>TRBJ1-4|TRBV23-1|TRBD1
ASSHSLGTGSGMEKLF
>TRBJ2-1|TRBV25-1|TRBD2
ASSDWLAGVNEQF
>TRBJ2-1|TRBV28|TRBD2
ASSLISGLVLEQF
>TRBJ1-5|TRBV10-3|.
ARLGAHNQPQH
>TRBJ1-5|TRBV6-1|.
ASSEGAGQPQH
>TRBJ2-5|TRBV28|.
ASSRLSVPQY
>TRBJ1-2|TRBV3-1/TRBV3-2|.
ASSHATYGYT
>TRBJ2-2|TRBV7-9|TRBD2
ASSFLLAGEAGELF
>TRBJ2-7|TRBV15|.
ATSFGGWRHNYEQY
>TRBJ2-7|TRBV6-1|.
ASSDDSPYEQY
>TRBJ2-7|TRBV2|TRBD2
ASRQGLASSYEQY
>TRBJ1-4|TRBV4-1|.
ASTPGGSSEKLF
>TRBJ2-1|TRBV4-2|.
ASSPQRSSYNEQF
>TRBJ2-7|TRBV5-1|.
ASSRADRPYEQY